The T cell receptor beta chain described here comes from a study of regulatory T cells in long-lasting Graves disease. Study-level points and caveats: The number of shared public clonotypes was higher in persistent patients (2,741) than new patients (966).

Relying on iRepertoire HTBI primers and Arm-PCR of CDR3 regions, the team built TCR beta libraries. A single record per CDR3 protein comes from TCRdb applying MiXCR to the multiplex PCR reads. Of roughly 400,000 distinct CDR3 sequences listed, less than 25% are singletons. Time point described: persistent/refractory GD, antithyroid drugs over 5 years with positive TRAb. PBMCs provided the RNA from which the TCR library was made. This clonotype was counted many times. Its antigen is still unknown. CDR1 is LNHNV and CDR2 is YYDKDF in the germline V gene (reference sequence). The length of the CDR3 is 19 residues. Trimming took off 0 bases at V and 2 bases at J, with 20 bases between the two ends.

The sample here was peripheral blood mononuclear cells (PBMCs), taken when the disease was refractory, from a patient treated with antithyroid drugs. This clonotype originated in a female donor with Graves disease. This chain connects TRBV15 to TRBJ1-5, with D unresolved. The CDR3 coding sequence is TGTGCCACCAGCAGAGATCGGGTCCCGCGGACGACGGGCAATCAGCCCCAGCATTTT. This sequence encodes CATSRDRVPRTTGNQPQHF.